These 13 T cell receptor beta chains originate from one sample sequenced in a study of response to subunit inactivated influenza vaccine. In TCRdb, the RT-PCR reads were re-called with MiXCR into one record per CDR3 protein. In the table there are 180,000 or so distinct CDR3 sequences, 9.5% to 15% of which are singletons. The sample also formed part of further work on T cells expressing NK-cell markers. That paper notes: Making the TCR beta cDNA relied on 5'RACE template switching with UMIs.

Sample: CD8+ T cells sorted from PBMCs, taken roughly 12 days after vaccination. Receptor source: a man aged 45-65 years who received an inactivated influenza vaccine.

This clonotype has just one count. This chain joins TRBV6-1 and TRBJ1-5; D uncertain. CDR1 and CDR2 (germline): MNHNS, SASEGT. The germline V and J ends were trimmed by 6 bases and 5 bases, with 11 bases remaining between them. The CDR3 has 13 residues. This CDR3 reads CASSFYGDQPQHF. CDR3 in DNA: TGTGCCAGCAGCTTTTACGGGGATCAGCCCCAGCATTTT.

This clonotype was seen more than once but under ten times. The chain combines TRBV12-3 or TRBV12-4 with TRBJ2-3; D uncertain. Deletions cut 3 bases from V and 2 bases from J, with 15 bases between. This CDR3 is built from 16 residues. The CDR3 sequence is CASSFGPRMYTDTQYF. In DNA, the CDR3 is TGTGCCAGCAGTTTCGGGCCAAGGATGTACACAGATACGCAGTATTTT.

This clonotype showed up many times. The chain combines TRBV7-2 with TRBJ2-7, with 7 bases lining up with TRBD1. The germline V gene encodes CDR1 SGHTA and CDR2 FQGNSA. The trim removed 5 bases at V and 4 bases at J, leaving 8 bases unmatched. CDR3 length equals 14 residues. CDR3: CASSIGTETYEQYF. The CDR3 DNA follows: TGTGCCAGCAGCATTGGGACAGAGACTTACGAGCAGTACTTC.

In its sample, this clonotype was seen a few times. The chain combines TRBV6-1 with TRBJ2-3; D uncertain. The CDR3 totals 14 residues. V lost 6 bases, J lost 2 bases, and 12 bases lay in between. Germline V lookup: CDR1 MNHNS, CDR2 SASEGT. The CDR3 coding sequence is TGTGCCAGCAGATCCGACACTACCACAGATACGCAGTATTTT. Encoded protein: CASRSDTTTDTQYF.

This clonotype was observed at least ten times. The rearrangement joins TRBV10-3 to TRBJ2-7; no clear D gene. Trimming cost V 3 bases and J 1 base, with 10 bases left between them. Germline lookup yields CDR1 ENHRY and CDR2 SYGVKD. CDR3 size: 14 residues. The CDR3 sequence: CAISESRISYEQYF. CDR3 sequence (DNA): TGTGCCATCAGTGAATCGAGGATATCCTACGAGCAGTACTTC.

The rearrangement joins TRBV28 to TRBJ2-7; 10 bases match TRBD1. Germline V gene lookup returns CDR1 MDHEN and CDR2 SYDVKM. The J segment lost 2 bases and the V segment lost 4 bases, leaving 20 bases of the junction unmatched. The length of the CDR3 is 20 residues. The CDR3 DNA follows: TGTGCCAGCAGTTCCCTTGGGGGGGGACAGGGGAGGGCTGGCACCTACGAGCAGTACTTC. As protein: CASSSLGGGQGRAGTYEQYF.

Of note for this clonotype: Being one base from a much bigger clone, this may be a read error. DNA of the CDR3: TGTGTCAGCAGTTTAGGAACTAGCGGGGAGACCCAGTACTTC. Translated, it gives CVSSLGTSGETQYF. This chain links TRBV12-3 or TRBV12-4 with TRBJ2-5; 9 positions agree with TRBD2. The CDR3 runs 14 residues.

This clonotype was counted only a few times. The rearrangement uses TRBV9 and TRBJ1-2; TRBD1 matches 12 bases. The CDR3 sequence is 17 residues long. Unmatched junction bases numbered 13, after V lost 3 bases and J lost 7 bases. Germline V gene data show CDR1 as SGDLS and CDR2 as YYNGEE. CDR3 bases: TGTGCCAGCAGCGGGGCAAACCCGGGACAGGGGGCGCGTGGCTACACCTTC. Its protein is CASSGANPGQGARGYTF.

This clonotype was picked up a small number of times. The chain joins TRBV11-3 to TRBJ2-7; maybe TRBD1 (5 bases). Germline CDR1 and CDR2: SGHNT and YENEEA. Trimming removed 4 bases from V and 5 bases from J, with 6 bases in between. There are 11 residues in the CDR3. The DNA of the CDR3 is TGTGCCAGCAGCTCAGGGAACGAGCAGTACTTC. Amino acid sequence: CASSSGNEQYF.

V gene TRBV4-2 combines with J gene TRBJ1-5; D unresolved. Trimming removed 2 bases at V and 4 bases at J, with 9 bases between. This CDR3 contains 14 residues. Germline V CDR1 and CDR2: LGHNA, YNFKEQ. The CDR3 loop reads CASSQRVENQPQHF. The CDR3 region has the DNA TGTGCCAGCAGCCAAAGAGTAGAAAATCAGCCCCAGCATTTT.

This clonotype was observed at least ten times. This rearrangement joins TRBV4-1 to TRBJ1-2; the match to TRBD1 covers 7 bases. V gave up 4 bases and J gave up 8 bases; unmatched junction bases: 13. The CDR3 contains 15 residues. Germline CDR1 MGHRA, CDR2 YSYEKL. The CDR3 DNA sequence: TGCGCCAGCAGCCCCGGGACAGCGAGGGCCTACGGCTACACCTTC. Translating gives CASSPGTARAYGYTF.

For the CDR3, the DNA is TGTGCCAGCAGCCCACCAGGTCAGAGCTATGGCTACACCTTC. Its protein product is CASSPPGQSYGYTF. The V call is TRBV7-2, the J call TRBJ1-2; no reliable D call. The CDR3 covers 14 residues. V gave up 5 bases and J gave up 4 bases, with 14 bases separating them. The germline CDR1 and CDR2 sequences are SGHTA and FQGNSA.

This clonotype was picked up a small number of times. Here the CDR3 reads CASSLNGGAGNEQFF. DNA for the CDR3: TGTGCCAGCAGTTTAAACGGGGGGGCGGGCAATGAGCAGTTCTTC. This rearrangement joins TRBV27 to TRBJ2-1, with 8 positions matching TRBD2. V lost 2 bases and J lost 6; bases outside the gene matches: 6. CDR1 and CDR2 (germline): MNHEY, SMNVEV (reference sequence). This CDR3 region has 15 residues.